A selection of T cell receptor beta chains follows, all from one sample in a study of blood T cells in healthy people across ages. MiXCR, applied by TCRdb to the 5' RACE reads, yields one record per CDR3 protein. The repertoire holds some 920,000 distinct CDR3 sequences, with roughly 51% as singletons. The material sequenced was blood. Receptor source: a woman aged 55-70 years in good health. Each CDR3 is given with its conserved first and last residue. Each record gives: V gene, D gene, J gene, CDR3 protein. D genes are given only for firm matches.

>TRBV12-3/TRBV12-4|.|TRBJ1-1
CASSLTADTEAFF
>TRBV6-6|.|.
CASSYYGIEQFF
>TRBV20-1|TRBD1|TRBJ1-6
CSGQGASNSPLHF
>TRBV7-6|.|TRBJ2-3
CASSLDGSRADTQYF
>TRBV12-3/TRBV12-4|TRBD2|TRBJ2-1
CASSLAWASGTGRDEQFF
>TRBV29-1|TRBD2|TRBJ2-3
CSVTLAGTDTQYF
>TRBV2|.|TRBJ1-2
CASSAAVNFNYGYTF
>TRBV4-3|.|TRBJ2-1
CASSQGDGYNEQFF
>TRBV29-1|.|.
CSVDVGDTGETQYF
>TRBV6-1|.|TRBJ1-5
CASNNWPQHF
>TRBV6-1|.|TRBJ2-1
CASSVWSAAAYNEQFF
>TRBV2|TRBD1|TRBJ2-1
CASSQLDRVYNEQFF
>TRBV9|TRBD2|TRBJ2-3
CASSVGRTSGSDTQYF
>TRBV20-1|.|TRBJ1-1
CSASRLNTEAFF
>TRBV5-8|.|TRBJ1-6
CASSGTDNSPLHF
>TRBV6-2/TRBV6-3|.|.
CASSYSRGWEDYRQETQYF
>TRBV10-3|.|TRBJ2-7
CAISEGGQAYEQYF
>TRBV28|.|TRBJ2-5
CASSSSAETQYF
>TRBV4-3|.|TRBJ1-2
CASSQSDRGRVYGYTF
>TRBV4-1|.|TRBJ2-3
CASSQKPGPPSTDTQYF
>TRBV6-4|.|TRBJ1-1
CASSGQPSTEAFF
>TRBV29-1|TRBD1|TRBJ2-1
CSVVRDRGYNEQFF
>TRBV10-3|TRBD1|TRBJ2-7
CAISLRPGQGAPSNYEQYF
>TRBV5-1|.|TRBJ2-7
CASSFLGISYEQYF
>TRBV6-6|.|TRBJ2-2
CASKALANTGELFF
>TRBV20-1|TRBD1|TRBJ2-2
CSARSLDRGQNTGELFF
>TRBV6-5|.|TRBJ1-6
CASSTSLSSYNSPLHF
>TRBV10-3|.|TRBJ2-1
CAISEGGNSYNEQFF
>TRBV13|TRBD2|TRBJ2-2
CASSAGLAGPANTGELFF
>TRBV2|.|TRBJ1-5
CASSGGQALQPQHF
>TRBV11-2|TRBD1|TRBJ2-5
CASSITGVSEQYF
>TRBV10-3|TRBD1|.
CAISEGQGSYEQYF
>TRBV12-3/TRBV12-4|.|TRBJ2-3
CASTLAASTDTQYF
>TRBV24-1|.|TRBJ2-1
CATSDLPVVAPHSYNEQFF
>TRBV10-3|.|.
CAISPDQGQPGFYEQYF
>TRBV5-1|TRBD1|TRBJ2-7
CATTRDRDHGEQYF
>TRBV3-1|TRBD2|TRBJ2-7
CASSPAGASYEQYF
>TRBV29-1|TRBD2|TRBJ2-1
CSVRRTSGDNEQFF
>TRBV28|.|TRBJ1-2
CASKLITGQLYGYTF
>TRBV20-1|.|TRBJ2-1
CSAPVWDNEQFF
>TRBV11-1|.|TRBJ2-3
CASSSGTWTDTQYF
>TRBV7-2|TRBD1|TRBJ1-2
CASSNRQGNYGYTF
>TRBV12-3/TRBV12-4|TRBD2|TRBJ2-5
CASSLGRRRGGIEQYF
>TRBV20-1|TRBD1|TRBJ2-1
CSADRQGFDEQFF
>TRBV27|.|TRBJ2-5
CASSLWAWGSGETQYF
>TRBV20-1|.|TRBJ2-7
CSAGPIYEQYF
>TRBV2|.|TRBJ2-3
CASSPPGTSRTDTQYF
>TRBV9|TRBD1|TRBJ2-1
CASSGTISGGEQFF
>TRBV6-2/TRBV6-3|TRBD1|TRBJ2-7
CASRPGQIYEQYF
>TRBV6-5|TRBD1|TRBJ2-7
CASSRRDRSLGEQYF
>TRBV4-3|.|TRBJ1-6
CASSRVLRAIDSPLHF
>TRBV25-1|TRBD1|TRBJ2-1
CASSRLAGGVNNEQFF
>TRBV7-9|TRBD1|TRBJ2-7
CASRPPGTGPIYEQYF
>TRBV20-1|.|TRBJ2-5
CSATTRAVQETQYF
>TRBV4-1|TRBD1|TRBJ1-4
CASSQGQPGRPNEKLFF
>TRBV5-1|.|TRBJ2-3
CASARAGERGTDTQYF
>TRBV20-1|.|TRBJ1-5
CSARIPADSNQPQHF